These 28 T cell receptor beta chains share one sample of origin, sequenced in a study of beta chain features in type 1 diabetes. All of the isolated RNA was reverse transcribed, so expressed TCRB transcripts were sequenced. Some clones are missing from TCRdb's copy, which holds only in-frame ones; the method was immunoSEQ multiplex PCR. The sample holds tens of thousands of clones, 50% seen once. The sequenced sample was stem cell memory CD4+ T cells from blood. These receptors were collected from a woman in her 30s in good health.

This clone showed up just a few times. The chain has TRBV13 and TRBJ2-7; 9 bases align to TRBD2. The CDR3 runs 13 residues. Germline-derived CDR1 and CDR2 are PRHDT and FYEKMQ (reference sequence). The trim removed 6 bases at V and 3 bases at J, leaving 3 bases unmatched. CDR3 residues: CASRTSGLYEQYF. The CDR3 DNA is TGTGCCAGCAGGACTAGCGGCCTCTACGAGCAGTACTTC.

This clone was detected once. This chain links TRBV19 with TRBJ2-7; 9 bases are a match to TRBD2. From germline, CDR1 is LNHDA and CDR2 SQIVND (reference sequence). The V segment lost 5 bases and the J segment 0 bases; nucleotides outside the gene matches: 8. This CDR3 has 16 residues. This CDR3 reads CASSVSGSASSYEQYF. The CDR3 DNA follows: TGTGCCAGTAGTGTTAGCGGGAGCGCCAGCTCCTACGAGCAGTACTTC.

The rearrangement joins TRBV5-1 to TRBJ2-5; 8 bases agree with TRBD1. Germline CDR1 reads SGHRS; CDR2 reads YFSETQ. The CDR3 sequence is 16 residues long. V lost 2 bases to trimming and J lost 5 bases; unmatched junction nucleotides: 11. The CDR3 spells CASSFSPTGVMETQYF. The CDR3 coding sequence is TGCGCCAGCAGCTTTTCTCCGACAGGGGTAATGGAGACCCAGTACTTC.

The chain recombines TRBV7-6 with TRBJ2-3; 7 bases agree with TRBD1. Germline CDR1 reads SGHVS; CDR2 reads FNYEAQ. CDR3 length equals 13 residues. J gave up 1 base and V 5 bases, and 0 bases lay outside the gene matches. The CDR3 sequence is CASSTGGTDTQYF. The CDR3 region has the DNA TGTGCCAGCAGCACAGGGGGCACAGATACGCAGTATTTT. The entire variable domain, with the rest obtained from reference TRBV7-6 and TRBJ2-3, is as follows: GAGVSQSPRYKVTKRGQDVALRCDPISGHVSLYWYRQALGQGPEFLTYFNYEAQQDKSGLPNDRFSAERPEGSISTLTIQRTEQRDSAMYRCASSTGGTDTQYFGPGTRLTVL.

The chain joins TRBV5-4 to TRBJ2-1, with D possibly being TRBD2 (6 bases). V gave up 4 bases and J gave up 0 bases, with 11 bases separating them. CDR1 is SGHNT and CDR2 is YYREEE in the germline V gene (reference sequence). The CDR3 totals 15 residues. The CDR3 sequence: CASSPGGHSYNEQFF. CDR3 sequence (DNA): TGTGCCAGCAGCCCCGGGGGTCACTCCTACAATGAGCAGTTCTTC.

The V gene is TRBV30, the J gene TRBJ2-3, with 10 positions matching TRBD1. The CDR3 contains 15 residues. The germline V gene encodes CDR1 GTSNPN and CDR2 SVGIG (reference sequence). The V and J ends lost 4 bases and 0 bases, in that order; junction bases with no gene match: 4. In DNA, the CDR3 is TGTGCCTGGAACCGGGGACAGGGGAGCACAGATACGCAGTATTTT. It is translated as CAWNRGQGSTDTQYF.

This clone showed up just a few times. The chain is built from TRBV7-9 and TRBJ2-5; TRBD1 might be the D (5 bases). The V gene lost 4 bases and the J gene lost 1 base, with 10 bases spanning the gap. The germline V gene has CDR1 SEHNR and CDR2 FQNEAQ (reference sequence). The length of the CDR3 is 14 residues. CDR3 sequence reads: CASSSQGSQETQYF. DNA for the CDR3: TGTGCCAGCAGCTCCCAGGGTAGCCAAGAGACCCAGTACTTC. Together with reference TRBV7-9 and TRBJ2-5, the CDR3 gives the full variable domain: DTGVSQNPRHKITKRGQNVTFRCDPISEHNRLYWYRQTLGQGPEFLTYFQNEAQLEKSRLLSDRFSAERPKGSFSTLEIQRTEQGDSAMYLCASSSQGSQETQYFGPGTRLLVL.

V gene TRBV4-2 combines with J gene TRBJ1-2; weak D call: TRBD1 (5 bases). Germline V CDR1 and CDR2: LGHNA, YNFKEQ. The CDR3 runs 16 residues. Trimming shortened V by 3 bases and J by 5 bases, and 19 bases separated the two germline ends. Written as DNA, the CDR3 is TGTGCCAGCAGCCACATGGAAGGGCAGGGTGGATATGGCTACACCTTC. This encodes CASSHMEGQGGYGYTF.

The chain couples TRBV28 to TRBJ2-7; 7 bases are a match to TRBD1. CDR3 length: 17 residues. The V gene end was trimmed by 3 bases and the J gene end by 4 bases; junction bases not matched to a gene: 15. CDR1 and CDR2 from the germline V gene are MDHEN and SYDVKM. The CDR3 spells CASSFPRTGTATYEQYF. The CDR3 DNA follows: TGTGCCAGCAGTTTCCCTAGAACCGGGACAGCGACTTACGAGCAGTACTTC.

In its sample, this clone was seen a few times. V gene TRBV14 combines with J gene TRBJ2-1; 8 nucleotides line up with TRBD2. Germline CDR1 and CDR2: SGHDN and FVKESK. Unmatched junction bases numbered 2, after V lost 2 bases and J lost 2 bases. The CDR3 consists of 15 residues. CDR3 nucleotide sequence: TGTGCCAGCAGCCAATTTAGCGGGGCCTACAATGAGCAGTTCTTC. Its translation: CASSQFSGAYNEQFF.

The chain has TRBV12-2 and TRBJ2-7; the table's D call of TRBD1 was not tested on the DNA. TRBV12-2 is a known pseudogene. The CDR3 contains 17 residues. CDR3 bases: TGTGCAAGTCGCTTACCCTGCTGCGAGTCAGGTGGCTGCGAGCAGTACTTC. Its protein is CASRLPCCESGGCEQYF.

The J gene is TRBJ2-2, the V gene TRBV5-4; TRBD2 agrees at 9 bases. The germline V gene has CDR1 SGHNT and CDR2 YYREEE (reference sequence). V lost 4 bases, J lost 7 bases, and 14 bases stayed unmatched. This CDR3 has 17 residues. The CDR3 spells CASSPMTSGRSVGELFF. The CDR3 nucleotides are TGTGCCAGCAGCCCAATGACGAGCGGGAGGTCGGTCGGGGAGCTGTTTTTT.

The chain carries TRBV28 and TRBJ2-7; 12 positions agree with TRBD2. The germline gives CDR1 MDHEN, CDR2 SYDVKM. V shed 4 bases and J 0 bases; nucleotides not matched to a gene: 10. The CDR3 has 18 residues. CDR3 sequence (DNA): TGTGCCAGCAGTTCTCCGGGACTAGCGGGTTTGAGCTCCTACGAGCAGTACTTC. It yields the protein CASSSPGLAGLSSYEQYF.

J is TRBJ2-2 and V is TRBV28; 8 bases are a match to TRBD2. V lost 5 bases, J lost 6 bases, and 11 bases stayed unmatched. CDR3 length: 16 amino acids. Germline V gene data show CDR1 as MDHEN and CDR2 as SYDVKM. For the CDR3, the DNA is TGTGCCAGCAGTATTAGCGGGATTATACGGGCCGGGGAGCTGTTTTTT. Translating gives CASSISGIIRAGELFF.

This clone was seen a handful of times. The chain carries TRBV28 and TRBJ2-1, with TRBD1 identical over 8 bases. V trimming: 4 bases; J trimming: 8 bases; junction bases outside the gene matches: 13. CDR1 and CDR2 from the germline V gene are MDHEN and SYDVKM. The CDR3 covers 16 residues. Here the CDR3 reads CASSSPGQGAHYEQFF. The CDR3, as DNA: TGTGCCAGCAGTTCCCCCGGTCAGGGGGCTCACTATGAGCAGTTCTTC.

This clone was recorded a few times. The chain joins TRBV21-1 to TRBJ2-5; TRBD2 is the table's D call and was not checked against the DNA. TRBV21-1 is a pseudogene. The CDR3 totals 19 residues. The DNA for the CDR3 is TGTGCCAGCAGCAAAGCCGGGGCTAGCGGGAAAGAGCGACAAGAGACCCAGTACTTC. It is translated as CASSKAGASGKERQETQYF.

The gene calls are TRBV28 and TRBJ2-1, with TRBD2 matching over 9 bases. Germline lookup yields CDR1 MDHEN and CDR2 SYDVKM. The CDR3 contains 17 residues. V gave up 0 bases and J gave up 10 bases; unmatched junction bases: 13. The CDR3 DNA sequence: TGTGCCAGCAGTTTATGGGACGGGCGGGAGGGCCTCCGAGAGCAGTTCTTC. Its translation is CASSLWDGREGLREQFF.

The sample holds a few counts of this clone. The chain employs TRBV14 and TRBJ2-5; TRBD2 matches 13 bases. Germline lookup yields CDR1 SGHDN and CDR2 FVKESK. After removal of 5 bases from V and 2 bases from J, the junction contained 11 bases not matched to a gene. The CDR3 length is 18 residues. CDR3 sequence: CASSVGLAGVSPQETQYF. The CDR3 DNA reads as TGTGCCAGCAGCGTAGGACTAGCGGGAGTTTCCCCTCAAGAGACCCAGTACTTC.

This clone was counted between two and nine times. V usage is TRBV7-2 and J usage is TRBJ2-3; TRBD2 aligns across 10 bases. Germline CDR1 is SGHTA and CDR2 is FQGNSA. The CDR3 has 15 amino acids. Trimming at V came to 3 bases and at J to 4 bases, leaving 4 bases not matched to a gene. The CDR3 DNA reads TGTGCCAGCAGCTTTCGGACTAGCGGTTCAGATACGCAGTATTTT. Translating gives CASSFRTSGSDTQYF. Full variable domain (missing parts from reference TRBV7-2 and TRBJ2-3): GAGVSQSPSNKVTEKGKDVELRCDPISGHTALYWYRQSLGQGLEFLIYFQGNSAPDKSGLPSDRFSAERTGGSVSTLTIQRTQQEDSAVYLCASSFRTSGSDTQYFGPGTRLTVL.

The chain joins TRBV28 to TRBJ2-5; D ambiguous. Germline CDR1 and CDR2: MDHEN and SYDVKM. The CDR3 is 16 amino acids. With 3 bases removed from V and 5 bases from J, the gap between germline ends came to 19 bases. The CDR3 DNA reads TGTGCCAGCAGTTTTAGCTACCCGGCCCCAAGGGAGACCCAGTACTTC. Its translation: CASSFSYPAPRETQYF.

CDR3 protein: CASSRGGQRTDTQYF. CDR3 DNA: TGCGCCAGCAGCCGAGGGGGACAGCGCACAGATACGCAGTATTTT. This rearrangement joins TRBV5-1 to TRBJ2-3; 7 nucleotides match TRBD1. This CDR3 is built from 15 residues. Unmatched junction bases numbered 6, after V lost 4 bases and J lost 1 base. Germline V CDR1 and CDR2: SGHRS, YFSETQ.

The V call is TRBV4-2, the J call TRBJ1-5; possible D gene TRBD1, 5 bases. The CDR3 sequence is 13 residues long. With 4 bases removed from V and 4 bases from J, the gap between germline ends came to 8 bases. Per germline, CDR1 LGHNA and CDR2 YNFKEQ. In DNA form, the CDR3 reads TGTGCCAGCAGCCCGCAGGGAAATCAGCCCCAGCATTTT. The encoded protein is CASSPQGNQPQHF.

The V and J genes are TRBV9 and TRBJ1-2; tentatively, D is TRBD1 (6 bases). V gave up 3 bases and J gave up 2 bases, with 8 bases separating them. This CDR3 is built from 13 residues. Germline V gene sequence: CDR1 SGDLS, CDR2 YYNGEE. The DNA of the CDR3 is TGTGCCAGCAGCGACAGGGAGAACTATGGCTACACCTTC. As protein: CASSDRENYGYTF. Looking up the rest from reference TRBV9 and TRBJ1-2 gives the full variable domain: DSGVTQTPKHLITATGQRVTLRCSPRSGDLSVYWYQQSLDQGLQFLIQYYNGEERAKGNILERFSAQQFPDLHSELNLSSLELGDSALYFCASSDRENYGYTFGSGTRLTVV.

CDR3 nucleotides: TGTGCCAGCAGCTTAGTCTGGACAGAGGAGGATAAGTACTTC. This codes for CASSLVWTEEDKYF. The V and J genes are TRBV7-8 and TRBJ2-7; TRBD1 is a possible D gene (6 bases). CDR3 length equals 14 residues. In germline, CDR1 is SGHVS, CDR2 FQNEAQ. V was trimmed by 1 base and J by 11 bases, leaving 18 bases between them.

The chain couples TRBV2 to TRBJ1-1; no clear D. With 5 bases removed from V and 0 bases from J, the gap between germline ends came to 7 bases. Germline values: CDR1 SNHLY, CDR2 FYNNEI. The CDR3 contains 13 residues. Here the CDR3 DNA reads TGTGCCAGCAGTTTCCAGATGAACACTGAAGCTTTCTTT. Encoded protein: CASSFQMNTEAFF. Supplemented by reference TRBV2 and TRBJ1-1, the full variable domain reads EPEVTQTPSHQVTQMGQEVILRCVPISNHLYFYWYRQILGQKVEFLVSFYNNEISEKSEIFDDQFSVERPDGSNFTLKIRSTKLEDSAMYFCASSFQMNTEAFFGQGTRLTVV.

The V call is TRBV7-2, the J call TRBJ2-3; maybe TRBD2 (5 bases). The germline V and J ends were trimmed by 1 base and 0 bases, with 5 bases remaining between them. The CDR3 consists of 14 residues. CDR1 is SGHTA, CDR2 FQGNSA, per germline. The CDR3 DNA sequence: TGTGCCAGCAGCTTAGTAGCGAGCACAGATACGCAGTATTTT. It yields the protein CASSLVASTDTQYF.

This clone was observed once. This chain uses TRBV6-6 with TRBJ2-5; the match to TRBD2 covers 8 bases. Germline trimming cut 4 bases from V and 4 bases from J; bases unmatched to any gene: 5. The CDR3 has 14 amino acids. Looked up from germline, CDR1 is MNHNY and CDR2 is SVGAGI (reference sequence). This chain's CDR3 is CASSSGGGRETQYF. As DNA, the CDR3 is TGTGCCAGCAGTTCCGGGGGGGGCCGAGAGACCCAGTACTTC.

A few counts support this clone. The chain carries TRBV28 and TRBJ2-7; 10 nucleotides line up with TRBD2. The CDR3 has 12 amino acids. CDR1 and CDR2 (germline): MDHEN, SYDVKM. CDR3 bases: TGTGCCAGCAGTTCCTTAGCGGGAGGCCTTCTTGTC. Its protein is CASSSLAGGLLV.